This TCR beta chain emerged from a study of immune evolution from preneoplasia to lung adenocarcinoma. This clone was detected only a few times. Antigen specificity is unknown. Patient tissue came from resections in Japan or China, 2014–2017. Premalignant or tumor cells were enriched by macro-dissection after pathologic assessment. Germline CDR1 MNHEY, CDR2 SVGAGI. The CDR3 covers 16 residues. Germline trimming cut 0 bases from V and 4 bases from J; bases unmatched to any gene: 7. Study outcomes and limitations: Clonality was highest in normal lung, lower in later-stage lesions apparently. Normal lung had the highest top T cell clone frequencies.

The protocol was immunoSEQ multiplex PCR, while the TCRdb copy is restricted to in-frame clones and leaves out a portion. The repertoire has 20,000 to 25,000 clones, approximately 71% of them found once; the top ten carry over 5%. This receptor was obtained from a person in their sixties with lung adenocarcinoma. The sequenced sample was FFPE invasive lung adenocarcinoma tissue. The gene calls are TRBV6-5 and TRBJ2-5; 8 bases are a match to TRBD2. The CDR3 sequence: CASSYSGLAGRETQYF. The CDR3 nucleotides are TGTGCCAGCAGTTACTCGGGGCTAGCGGGTAGAGAGACCCAGTACTTC.